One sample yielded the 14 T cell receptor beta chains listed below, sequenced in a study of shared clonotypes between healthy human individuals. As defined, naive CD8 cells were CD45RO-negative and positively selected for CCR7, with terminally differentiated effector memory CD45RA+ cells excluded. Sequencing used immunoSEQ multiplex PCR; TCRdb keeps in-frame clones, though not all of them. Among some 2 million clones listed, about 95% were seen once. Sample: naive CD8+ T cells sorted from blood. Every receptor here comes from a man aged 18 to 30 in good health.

In DNA form, the CDR3 reads TGTGCCAGCAGTTCCCAGGGGGCCACTGAAGCTTTCTTT. Translating it yields CASSSQGATEAFF. V and J are TRBV6-5 and TRBJ1-1; TRBD1 agrees at 8 bases. Germline V CDR1 and CDR2: MNHEY, SVGAGI. The CDR3 covers 13 residues. Trimming at V came to 4 bases and at J to 4 bases, leaving 2 bases not matched to a gene.

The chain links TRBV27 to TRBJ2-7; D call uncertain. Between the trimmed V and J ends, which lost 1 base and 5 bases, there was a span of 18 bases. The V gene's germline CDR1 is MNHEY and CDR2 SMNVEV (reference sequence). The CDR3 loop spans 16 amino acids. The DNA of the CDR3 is TGTGCCAGCAGTTTATTCGTAGGGAATCGTATCGACGAGCAGTACTTC. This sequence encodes CASSLFVGNRIDEQYF.

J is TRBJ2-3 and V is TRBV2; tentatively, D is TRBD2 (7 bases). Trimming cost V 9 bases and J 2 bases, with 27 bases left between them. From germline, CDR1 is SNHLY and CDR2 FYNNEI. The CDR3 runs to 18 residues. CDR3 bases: TGTGCCAGATACGGGGGGCAAAAAGGGCAGAGAGTCACAGATACGCAGTATTTT. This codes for CARYGGQKGQRVTDTQYF.

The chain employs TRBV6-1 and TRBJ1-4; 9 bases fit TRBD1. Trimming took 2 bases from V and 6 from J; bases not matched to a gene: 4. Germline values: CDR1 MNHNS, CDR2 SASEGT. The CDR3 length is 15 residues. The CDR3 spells CASSEIWDRDEKLFF. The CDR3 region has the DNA TGTGCCAGCAGTGAAATATGGGACAGGGATGAAAAACTGTTTTTT.

As DNA, the CDR3 is TGTGCCAGCAGCTTAACTTTCGGCCAATCATCCTACGAGCAGTACTTC. Protein product: CASSLTFGQSSYEQYF. The chain uses TRBV7-9 and TRBJ2-7, with D uncertain. This CDR3 has 16 amino acids. V shed 2 bases and J shed 1 base, with 15 bases lying between them. The germline gives CDR1 SEHNR, CDR2 FQNEAQ (reference sequence).

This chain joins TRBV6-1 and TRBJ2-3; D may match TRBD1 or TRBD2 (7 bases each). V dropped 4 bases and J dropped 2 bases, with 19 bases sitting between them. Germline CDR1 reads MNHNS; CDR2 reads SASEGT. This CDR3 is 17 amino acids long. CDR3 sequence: CASSANQGGTFTDTQYF. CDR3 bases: TGTGCCAGCAGTGCAAACCAGGGGGGGACCTTCACAGATACGCAGTATTTT.

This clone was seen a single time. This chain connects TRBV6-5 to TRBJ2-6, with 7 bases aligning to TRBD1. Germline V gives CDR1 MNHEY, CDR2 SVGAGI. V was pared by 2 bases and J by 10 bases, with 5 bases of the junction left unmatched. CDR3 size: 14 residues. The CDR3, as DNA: TGTGCCAGCAGTTACCTGGGACAGCAGAACGTCCTGACTTTC. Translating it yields CASSYLGQQNVLTF.

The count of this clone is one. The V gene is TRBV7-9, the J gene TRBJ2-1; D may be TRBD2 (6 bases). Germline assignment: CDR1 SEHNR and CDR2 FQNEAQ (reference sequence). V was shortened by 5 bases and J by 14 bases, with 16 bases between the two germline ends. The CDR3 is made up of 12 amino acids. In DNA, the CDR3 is TGTGCCAGCAGCCGTGGAGGGACCTCGGAGTTCTTC. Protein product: CASSRGGTSEFF.

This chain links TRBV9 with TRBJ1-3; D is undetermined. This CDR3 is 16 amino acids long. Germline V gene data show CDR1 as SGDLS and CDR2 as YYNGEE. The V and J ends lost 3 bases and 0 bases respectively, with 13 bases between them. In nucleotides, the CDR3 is TGTGCCAGCAGCGCAGCTCCCGCGGACTCTGGAAACACCATATATTTT. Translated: CASSAAPADSGNTIYF.

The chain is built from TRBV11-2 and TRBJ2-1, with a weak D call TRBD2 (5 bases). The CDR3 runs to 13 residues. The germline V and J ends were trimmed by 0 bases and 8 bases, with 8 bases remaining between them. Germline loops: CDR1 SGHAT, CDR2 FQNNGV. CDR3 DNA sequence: TGTGCCAGCAGCTTAGAGCTAGCCTATGAGCAGTTCTTC. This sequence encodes CASSLELAYEQFF.

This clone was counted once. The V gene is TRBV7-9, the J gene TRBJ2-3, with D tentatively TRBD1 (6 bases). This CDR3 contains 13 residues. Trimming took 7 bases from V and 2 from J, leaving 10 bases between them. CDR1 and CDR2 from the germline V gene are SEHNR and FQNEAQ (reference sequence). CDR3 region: CASTGQNTDTQYF. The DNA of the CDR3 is TGTGCCAGCACAGGACAGAACACAGATACGCAGTATTTT.

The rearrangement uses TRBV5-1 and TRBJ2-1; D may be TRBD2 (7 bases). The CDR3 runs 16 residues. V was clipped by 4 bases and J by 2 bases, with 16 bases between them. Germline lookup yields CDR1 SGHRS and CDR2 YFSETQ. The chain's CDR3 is CASSPLGGGPYNEQFF. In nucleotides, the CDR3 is TGCGCCAGCAGCCCCTTAGGCGGGGGCCCCTACAATGAGCAGTTCTTC.

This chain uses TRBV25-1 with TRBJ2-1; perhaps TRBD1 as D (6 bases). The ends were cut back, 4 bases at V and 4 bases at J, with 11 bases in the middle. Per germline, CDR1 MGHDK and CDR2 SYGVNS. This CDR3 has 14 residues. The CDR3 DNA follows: TGTGCCAGCAGTGGGGCAGGACAGTACAATGAGCAGTTCTTC. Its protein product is CASSGAGQYNEQFF. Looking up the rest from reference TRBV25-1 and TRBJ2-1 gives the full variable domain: EADIYQTPRYLVIGTGKKITLECSQTMGHDKMYWYQQDPGMELHLIHYSYGVNSTEKGDLSSESTVSRIRTEHFPLTLESARPSHTSQYLCASSGAGQYNEQFFGPGTRLTVL.

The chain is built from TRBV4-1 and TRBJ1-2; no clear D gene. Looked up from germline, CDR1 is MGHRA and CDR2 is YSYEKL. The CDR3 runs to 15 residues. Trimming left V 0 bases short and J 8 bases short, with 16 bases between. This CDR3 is CASSQDRGPLVGYTF. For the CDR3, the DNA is TGCGCCAGCAGCCAAGATAGAGGGCCCTTAGTGGGCTACACCTTC.